The rows below give T cell receptor beta chains drawn from one sample of a study of control samples from healthy donors and cancer patients. The data were produced by immunoSEQ multiplex PCR, yet TCRdb's version contains in-frame clones alone and is incomplete. The table has 170,000 or so clones, 91% seen once. The sequencing input was blood. These receptor sequences come from a woman aged 35 to 49 in good health. The CDR3 runs from the conserved cysteine through the conserved F or W. A D gene is named only where the DNA matches it firmly. Expanded clones get a size class; other rows say once, few or many, or leave the size out.

clone_size | d_call | j_call | v_call | cdr3_nt | cdr3_aa
- | - | TRBJ1-2 | TRBV10-3 | TGTGCCATCAGTGAGTTCTACAGGGAAGGTAGGGGCTACACCTTC | CAISEFYREGRGYTF
- | - | TRBJ1-4 | TRBV12-3/TRBV12-4 | TGTGCCAGCAGTTTTCGGAGGGAAAAACTGTTTTTT | CASSFRREKLFF
- | - | TRBJ2-2 | TRBV9 | TGTGCCAGCAGCGTAGAACCCAACACCGGGGAGCTGTTTTTT | CASSVEPNTGELFF
- | - | TRBJ2-5 | TRBV4-2 | TGTGCCAGCAGCCAGGGGACGGGGGGCAGGGAGACCCAGTACTTC | CASSQGTGGRETQYF
- | - | TRBJ1-1 | TRBV6-5 | TGTGCCAGCAGGCTAAACACTGAAGCTTTCTTT | CASRLNTEAFF
- | - | TRBJ1-1 | TRBV6-1 | TGTGCCAGCAGTGAATCACGGGGTCGCACTGAAGCTTTCTTT | CASSESRGRTEAFF
few | - | TRBJ1-4 | TRBV5-8 | TGTGCCAGCAGCTTGTTCAAGACCGACAAAAAACTGTTTTTT | CASSLFKTDKKLFF
- | - | TRBJ2-5 | TRBV11-3 | TGTGCCAGCAGCCAAGATGGGGAGACCCAGTACTTC | CASSQDGETQYF
- | TRBD2 | TRBJ2-1 | TRBV5-6 | TGTGCCAGCAGCCTCGGACTAGCGGGGGCCTACAATGAGCAGTTCTTC | CASSLGLAGAYNEQFF
- | - | TRBJ2-1 | TRBV6-5 | TGTGCCAGCAGTCTAGACTTCTACAATGAGCAGTTCTTC | CASSLDFYNEQFF
- | - | TRBJ1-1 | TRBV4-2 | TGTGCCAGCAGCCCACCTCAAACCAGGGCCATGAACACTGAAGCTTTCTTT | CASSPPQTRAMNTEAFF
- | TRBD2 | TRBJ2-5 | TRBV6-5 | TGTGCCAGCAGTCGACTAGCGGGGGGGCAAGAGACCCAGTACTTC | CASSRLAGGQETQYF
- | - | TRBJ2-4 | TRBV7-9 | TGTGCCAGCAGCTCTCCGGTAGCCAAAAACATTCAGTACTTC | CASSSPVAKNIQYF
- | TRBD2 | TRBJ2-3 | TRBV11-3 | TGTGCGACCACAGCTAGCGGGGGAGTAGGGTCCAGCACAGATACGCAGTATTTT | CATTASGGVGSSTDTQYF
- | - | TRBJ2-3 | TRBV4-1 | TGCGCCAGCAGCCAAGGAACTCCAGGTGCCATCAGGACTACAGATACGCAGTATTTT | CASSQGTPGAIRTTDTQYF
- | - | TRBJ1-1 | TRBV9 | TGTGCCAGCAGCGTAGCGTTGACGGGAGGTACCACTGAAGCTTTCTTT | CASSVALTGGTTEAFF
- | - | TRBJ1-3 | TRBV10-3 | TGTGCCATCAGTGAGCCCGGACGGATCTCTGGAAACACCATATATTTT | CAISEPGRISGNTIYF
once | - | TRBJ2-7 | TRBV12-3/TRBV12-4 | TGTGCCAGCAGTTTGATGGGCTACGAGCAGTACTTC | CASSLMGYEQYF
once | - | TRBJ1-5 | TRBV9 | TGTGCCAGCAGCCAGACCGGGCTCGGGGATCAGCCCCAGCATTTT | CASSQTGLGDQPQHF
- | - | TRBJ2-5 | TRBV12-3/TRBV12-4 | TGTGCCAGCAGCCCGGGACTGGGAGAGACCCAGTACTTC | CASSPGLGETQYF
- | - | TRBJ2-3 | TRBV3-1/TRBV3-2 | TGTGCCAGCAGCCAAGTCGGCACAGATACGCAGTATTTT | CASSQVGTDTQYF
- | - | TRBJ1-2 | TRBV15 | TGTGCCACCAGCAGAGATGTGGGGGGCTATGGCTACACCTTC | CATSRDVGGYGYTF
- | - | TRBJ1-5 | TRBV12-5 | TGTGCTAGTGGTTTTACAAGGGGGTCGGGGAATAGCAATCAGCCCCAGCATTTT | CASGFTRGSGNSNQPQHF
once | - | TRBJ1-5 | TRBV7-9 | TGTGCCAGCAGCTTAGGGGCGGATAATCAGCCCCAGCATTTT | CASSLGADNQPQHF
- | TRBD1 | TRBJ2-1 | TRBV5-1 | TGCGCCAGCGGGACAGGCTCCTACAATGAGCAGTTCTTC | CASGTGSYNEQFF
- | - | TRBJ2-5 | TRBV6-5 | TGTGCCAGCAGTTACTACGTGGGGCGCATGGAGACCCAGTACTTC | CASSYYVGRMETQYF
- | - | TRBJ1-1 | TRBV19 | TGTGCCAGTAGTATAGGACCGAACACTGAAGCTTTCTTT | CASSIGPNTEAFF
- | - | TRBJ2-2 | TRBV6-5 | TGTGCCAGCAGTTACTCGATCCCCGGGGAGCTGTTTTTT | CASSYSIPGELFF
- | - | TRBJ1-5 | TRBV18 | TGTGCCAGCTCACTGGAAGCTAGCAATCAGCCCCAGCATTTT | CASSLEASNQPQHF
- | TRBD1 | TRBJ1-2 | TRBV10-2 | TGCGCCAGCAGTGAGTCGCTACTAGGACAGGCACTCTATGGCTACACCTTC | CASSESLLGQALYGYTF
- | - | TRBJ2-3 | TRBV5-1 | TGCGCCAGCAGCTTGGATCCGGGAGCCTCAGATACGCAGTATTTT | CASSLDPGASDTQYF
few | - | TRBJ1-2 | TRBV6-1 | TGTGCCAGCAGTGAAGCGGCGAAGGGGGAGGGCTACACCTTC | CASSEAAKGEGYTF
once | - | TRBJ2-1 | TRBV27 | TGTGCCAGCAGTTTAATCCCAGGAACGGCCTATGAGCAGTTCTTC | CASSLIPGTAYEQFF
- | - | TRBJ1-1 | TRBV5-6 | TGTGCCAGCAGCTTTTTGACGGGGTTGAACACTGAAGCTTTCTTT | CASSFLTGLNTEAFF
- | - | TRBJ1-2 | TRBV25-1 | TGTGCCAGCAGTGAACCGGAGGGCAGGGGTGGCTATGGCTACACCTTC | CASSEPEGRGGYGYTF
once | - | TRBJ1-3 | TRBV18 | TGTGCCAGCTCAAAAGCTGGAAACACCATATATTTT | CASSKAGNTIYF
- | TRBD2 | TRBJ2-7 | TRBV10-3 | TGTGCCATCAGTGGGGCTGGGACTAGCGGGGGTGGTGTCTACGAGCAGTACTTC | CAISGAGTSGGGVYEQYF
- | - | TRBJ1-5 | TRBV6-5 | TGTGCCAGCAGTTTGCGGCAGAGCAATCAGCCCCAGCATTTT | CASSLRQSNQPQHF
- | - | TRBJ2-4 | TRBV10-1 | TGCGCCAGCAGTGACGGAAACATTCAGTACTTC | CASSDGNIQYF
- | TRBD1 | TRBJ2-4 | TRBV3-1/TRBV3-2 | TGTGCCAGCAGCCATGGGGGACAGGGTAAAAACATTCAGTACTTC | CASSHGGQGKNIQYF